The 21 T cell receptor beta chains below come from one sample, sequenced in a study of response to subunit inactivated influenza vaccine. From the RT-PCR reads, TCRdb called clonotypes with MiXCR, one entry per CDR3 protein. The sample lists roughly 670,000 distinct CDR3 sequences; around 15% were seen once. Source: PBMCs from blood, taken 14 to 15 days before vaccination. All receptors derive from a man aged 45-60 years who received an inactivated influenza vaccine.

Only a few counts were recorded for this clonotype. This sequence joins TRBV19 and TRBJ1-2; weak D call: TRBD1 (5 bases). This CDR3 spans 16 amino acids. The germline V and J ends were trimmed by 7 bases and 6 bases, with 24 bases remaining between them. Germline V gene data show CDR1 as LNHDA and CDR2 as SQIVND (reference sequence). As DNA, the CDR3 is TGTGCCAGTAAGGTCGCAGCGGGGGTATATCGGGATGGCTACACCTTC. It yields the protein CASKVAAGVYRDGYTF.

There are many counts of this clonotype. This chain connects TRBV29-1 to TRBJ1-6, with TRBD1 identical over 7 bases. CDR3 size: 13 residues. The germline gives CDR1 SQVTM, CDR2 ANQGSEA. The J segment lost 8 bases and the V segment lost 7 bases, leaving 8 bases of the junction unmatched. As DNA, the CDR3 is TGCAGCGCAGTGACAGGGCAGGATTCACCCCTCCACTTT. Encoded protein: CSAVTGQDSPLHF.

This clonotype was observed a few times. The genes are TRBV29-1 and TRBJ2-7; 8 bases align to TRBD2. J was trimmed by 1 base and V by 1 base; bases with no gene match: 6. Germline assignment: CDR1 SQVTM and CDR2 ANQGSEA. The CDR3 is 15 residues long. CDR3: CSVEGERGRSYEQYF. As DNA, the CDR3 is TGCAGCGTTGAAGGGGAGCGGGGGCGATCCTACGAGCAGTACTTC.

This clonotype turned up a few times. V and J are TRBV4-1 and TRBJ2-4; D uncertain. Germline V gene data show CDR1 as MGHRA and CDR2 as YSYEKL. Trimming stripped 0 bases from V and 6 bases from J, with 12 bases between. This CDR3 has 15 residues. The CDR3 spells CASSQDGQASNIQYF. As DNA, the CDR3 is TGCGCCAGCAGCCAAGACGGGCAGGCATCAAACATTCAGTACTTC.

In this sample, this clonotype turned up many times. CDR3 in amino acids: CASSQVVSYTDTQYF. CDR3 DNA: TGCGCCAGCAGCCAAGTGGTCTCCTACACAGATACGCAGTATTTT. The chain combines TRBV4-3 with TRBJ2-3; D remains ambiguous. With 1 base removed from V and 2 bases from J, the gap between germline ends came to 10 bases. The germline V gene encodes CDR1 LGHNA and CDR2 YSLEER. The CDR3 contains 15 residues.

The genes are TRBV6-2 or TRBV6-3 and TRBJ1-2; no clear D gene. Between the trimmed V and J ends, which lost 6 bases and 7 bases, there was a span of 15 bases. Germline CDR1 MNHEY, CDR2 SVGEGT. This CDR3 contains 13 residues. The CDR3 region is CASSSLTRLGYTF. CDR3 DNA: TGTGCCAGCAGCTCTTTGACGAGGCTTGGCTACACCTTC.

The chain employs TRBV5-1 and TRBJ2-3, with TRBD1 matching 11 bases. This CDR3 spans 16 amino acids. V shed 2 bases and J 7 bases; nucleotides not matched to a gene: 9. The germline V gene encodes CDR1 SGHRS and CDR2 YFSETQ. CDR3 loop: CASSFGTGGRVYTQYF. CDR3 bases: TGCGCCAGCAGCTTCGGGACAGGGGGGAGAGTATATACGCAGTATTTT.

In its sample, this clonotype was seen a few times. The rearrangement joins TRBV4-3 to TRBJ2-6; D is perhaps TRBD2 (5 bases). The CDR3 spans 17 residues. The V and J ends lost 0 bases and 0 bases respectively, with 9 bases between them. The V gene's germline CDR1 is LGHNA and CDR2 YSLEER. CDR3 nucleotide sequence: TGCGCCAGCAGCCAAGAAACGGGGAACTCTGGGGCCAACGTCCTGACTTTC. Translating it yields CASSQETGNSGANVLTF.

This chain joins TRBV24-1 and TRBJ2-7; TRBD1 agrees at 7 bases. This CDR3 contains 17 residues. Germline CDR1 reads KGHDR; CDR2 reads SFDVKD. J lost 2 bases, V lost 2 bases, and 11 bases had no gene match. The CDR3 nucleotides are TGTGCCACCAGTGATTACTATGGACAGGAGCCTGCCTACGAGCAGTACTTC. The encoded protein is CATSDYYGQEPAYEQYF.

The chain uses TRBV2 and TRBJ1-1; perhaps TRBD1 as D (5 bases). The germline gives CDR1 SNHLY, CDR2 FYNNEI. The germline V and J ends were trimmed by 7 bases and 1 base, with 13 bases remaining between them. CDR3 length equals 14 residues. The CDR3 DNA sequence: TGTGCCAGCACAGTGGACGGGGGGAACACTGAAGCTTTCTTT. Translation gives CASTVDGGNTEAFF.

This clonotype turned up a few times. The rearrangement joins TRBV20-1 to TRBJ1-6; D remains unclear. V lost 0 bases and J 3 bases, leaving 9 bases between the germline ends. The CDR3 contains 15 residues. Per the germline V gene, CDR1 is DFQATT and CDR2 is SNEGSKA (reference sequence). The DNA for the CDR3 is TGCAGTGCTAGAGAGGTGGAAGGCTATAATTCACCCCTCCACTTT. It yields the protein CSAREVEGYNSPLHF.

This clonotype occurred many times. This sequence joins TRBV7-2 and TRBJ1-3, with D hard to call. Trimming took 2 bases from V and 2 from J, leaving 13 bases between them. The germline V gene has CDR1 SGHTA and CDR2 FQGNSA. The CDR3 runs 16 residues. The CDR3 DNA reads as TGTGCCAGCAGCTTAAATCTTCGTCCGCCTGGAAACACCATATATTTT. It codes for CASSLNLRPPGNTIYF.

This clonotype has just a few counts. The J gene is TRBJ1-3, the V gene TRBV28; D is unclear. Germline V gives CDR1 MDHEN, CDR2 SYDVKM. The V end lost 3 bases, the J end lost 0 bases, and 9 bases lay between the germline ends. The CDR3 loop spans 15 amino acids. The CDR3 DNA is TGTGCCAGCAGTTTTGAGGTGCTCTCTGGAAACACCATATATTTT. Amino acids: CASSFEVLSGNTIYF.

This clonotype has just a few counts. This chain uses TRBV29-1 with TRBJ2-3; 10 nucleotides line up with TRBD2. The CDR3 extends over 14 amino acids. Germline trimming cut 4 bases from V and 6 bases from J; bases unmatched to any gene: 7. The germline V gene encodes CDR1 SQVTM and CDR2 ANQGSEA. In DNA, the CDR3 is TGCAGCGTTGCCTGGACTAGCGGCATCGATACGCAGTATTTT. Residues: CSVAWTSGIDTQYF.

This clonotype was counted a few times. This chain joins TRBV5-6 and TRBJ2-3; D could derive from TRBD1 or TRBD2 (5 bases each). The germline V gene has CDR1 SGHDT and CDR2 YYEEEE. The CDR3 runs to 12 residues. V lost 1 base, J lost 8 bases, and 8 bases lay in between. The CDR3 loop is CASSLMGTTQYF. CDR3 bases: TGTGCCAGCAGCTTGATGGGGACTACGCAGTATTTT.

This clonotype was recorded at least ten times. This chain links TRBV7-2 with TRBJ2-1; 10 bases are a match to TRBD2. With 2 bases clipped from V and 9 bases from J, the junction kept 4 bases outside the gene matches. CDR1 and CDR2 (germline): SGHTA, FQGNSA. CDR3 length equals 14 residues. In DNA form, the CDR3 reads TGTGCCAGCAGCTTACTCCTAGCGGGAGTTGAGCAGTTCTTC. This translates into CASSLLLAGVEQFF. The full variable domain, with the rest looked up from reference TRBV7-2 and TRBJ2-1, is GAGVSQSPSNKVTEKGKDVELRCDPISGHTALYWYRQSLGQGLEFLIYFQGNSAPDKSGLPSDRFSAERTGGSVSTLTIQRTQQEDSAVYLCASSLLLAGVEQFFGPGTRLTVL.

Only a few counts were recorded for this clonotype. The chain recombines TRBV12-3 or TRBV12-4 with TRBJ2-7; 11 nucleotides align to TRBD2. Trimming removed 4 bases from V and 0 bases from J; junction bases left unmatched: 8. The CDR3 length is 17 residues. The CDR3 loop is CASSYGTSGALSYEQYF. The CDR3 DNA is TGTGCCAGCAGTTACGGGACTAGCGGAGCCCTCTCCTACGAGCAGTACTTC.

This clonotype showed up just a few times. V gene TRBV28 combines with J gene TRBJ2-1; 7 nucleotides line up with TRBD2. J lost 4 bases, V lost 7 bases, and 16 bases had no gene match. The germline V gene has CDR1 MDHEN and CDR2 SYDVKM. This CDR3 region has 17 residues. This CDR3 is CASTKFRAGVLYNEQFF. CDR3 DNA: TGTGCCAGCACCAAATTTAGGGCGGGGGTACTTTACAATGAGCAGTTCTTC. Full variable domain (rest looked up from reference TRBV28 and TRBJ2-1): DVKVTQSSRYLVKRTGEKVFLECVQDMDHENMFWYRQDPGLGLRLIYFSYDVKMKEKGDIPEGYSVSREKKERFSLILESASTNQTSMYLCASTKFRAGVLYNEQFFGPGTRLTVL.

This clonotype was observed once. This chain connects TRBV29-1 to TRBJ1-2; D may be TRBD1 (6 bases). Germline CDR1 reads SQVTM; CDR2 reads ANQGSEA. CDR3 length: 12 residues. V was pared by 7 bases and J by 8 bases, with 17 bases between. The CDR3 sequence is CSAWTALEGYTF. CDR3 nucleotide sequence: TGCAGCGCCTGGACAGCCTTGGAGGGCTACACCTTC.

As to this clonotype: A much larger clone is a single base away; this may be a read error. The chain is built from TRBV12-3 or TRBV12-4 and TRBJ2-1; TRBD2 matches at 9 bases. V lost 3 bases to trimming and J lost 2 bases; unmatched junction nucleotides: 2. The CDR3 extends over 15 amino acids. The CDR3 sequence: CASSFASGAYNEQFF. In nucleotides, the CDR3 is TGTGCCAGCAGTTTTGCTAGCGGGGCCTACAATGAGCAGTTCTTC.

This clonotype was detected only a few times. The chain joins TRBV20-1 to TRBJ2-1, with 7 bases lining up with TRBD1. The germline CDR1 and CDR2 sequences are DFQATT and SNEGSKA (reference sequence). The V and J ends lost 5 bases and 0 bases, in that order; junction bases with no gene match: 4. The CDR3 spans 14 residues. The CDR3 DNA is TGCAGTGCTCAGACAGGGAACTCCTACAATGAGCAGTTCTTC. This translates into CSAQTGNSYNEQFF.